This T cell receptor beta chain was recorded in a study of cytomegalovirus exposure and HLA in healthy donors. Overall study: T cells numbering approximately 170 million yielded approximately 120 million unique TCR beta sequences in an earlier analysis. Study results and caveats: Reports credit the classifier with highly specific, highly sensitive diagnosis of cytomegalovirus status.

Germline loops: CDR1 LNHDA, CDR2 SQIVND (reference sequence). The CDR3 sequence is 14 residues long. V lost 7 bases to trimming and J lost 4 bases, with 14 bases between them. The PCR ran on 60 Vbeta and 13 Jbeta primers. TCRdb's copy holds only in-frame clones and misses some; the assay was immunoSEQ multiplex PCR. Of about 110,000 clones in the sample, approximately 78% were seen once. Worth noting for this clone: Its antigen is unknown.

This chain uses TRBV19 with TRBJ1-5; no definite D call. The clonotype was recovered from a woman aged 25 to 39 in good health and CMV-seronegative. Sequenced material: PBMCs. In nucleotides, the CDR3 is TGTGCCAGTAACTCGGGTCGGGGTAATCAGCCCCAGCATTTT. Protein: CASNSGRGNQPQHF.